The 24 T cell receptor beta chains below were found in one sample sequenced in a study of OX40 agonist ivuxolimab in advanced cancers. TCRdb keeps only in-frame clones here, not all; method: immunoSEQ multiplex PCR. The sample yields more than 12,000 clones, around nine tenths seen once. The sample here was CD4+ or CD8+ T cells sorted from blood, taken in a trial of the OX40 agonist ivuxolimab. Receptors were obtained from an adult with an advanced solid tumor such as melanoma, head and neck, liver or kidney cancer.

A few counts support this clone. V and J are TRBV10-3 and TRBJ2-1, with 13 nucleotides matching TRBD2. V dropped 10 bases and J dropped 7; count of bases not matched to a gene: 4. Germline V gene lookup returns CDR1 ENHRY and CDR2 SYGVKD. The CDR3 covers 13 residues. The CDR3 here is CATGLAGVNEQFF. CDR3 sequence (DNA): TGTGCCACCGGACTAGCGGGGGTGAATGAGCAGTTCTTC.

The rearrangement uses TRBV7-2 and TRBJ1-6, with D unclear. V was shortened by 4 bases and J by 3 bases, with 7 bases between the two germline ends. This CDR3 is built from 14 residues. Germline V lookup: CDR1 SGHTA, CDR2 FQGNSA. The CDR3 DNA sequence: TGTGCCAGCAGCTACGACGGCTATAATTCACCCCTCCACTTT. Its protein product is CASSYDGYNSPLHF. Combining the CDR3 with reference TRBV7-2 and TRBJ1-6 gives the whole variable domain GAGVSQSPSNKVTEKGKDVELRCDPISGHTALYWYRQSLGQGLEFLIYFQGNSAPDKSGLPSDRFSAERTGGSVSTLTIQRTQQEDSAVYLCASSYDGYNSPLHFGNGTRLTVT.

V is TRBV5-1 and J is TRBJ1-5; TRBD1 matches at 7 bases. From germline, CDR1 is SGHRS and CDR2 YFSETQ. The junction had 3 bases not matched to a gene; V was cut back by 4 bases and J by 5 bases. This CDR3 is built from 13 residues. This chain's CDR3 is CASSLQGDQPQHF. The DNA for the CDR3 is TGCGCCAGCAGCCTGCAGGGGGATCAGCCCCAGCATTTT.

The chain links TRBV19 to TRBJ1-6; perhaps TRBD1 as D (5 bases). The germline V gene encodes CDR1 LNHDA and CDR2 SQIVND (reference sequence). V lost 8 bases and J 8 bases, leaving 13 bases between the germline ends. The CDR3 is made up of 13 amino acids. The CDR3 region is CASGWGGDSPLHF. Here the CDR3 DNA reads TGTGCCAGTGGCTGGGGCGGGGATTCACCCCTCCACTTT.

The chain has TRBV6-5 and TRBJ1-3; D might be TRBD1 (6 bases). CDR3 length: 14 residues. The V end was cut by 8 bases, the J end by 4 bases, with 15 bases between. Per germline, CDR1 MNHEY and CDR2 SVGAGI. The CDR3: CASQVGALGNTIYF. Here the CDR3 DNA reads TGTGCCAGCCAGGTGGGGGCTTTGGGAAACACCATATATTTT.

The V call is TRBV4-1, the J call TRBJ2-7; 7 bases agree with TRBD1. Germline V gene sequence: CDR1 MGHRA, CDR2 YSYEKL. Trimming took 4 bases from V and 1 from J; bases not matched to a gene: 7. The CDR3 is 15 residues long. CDR3: CASSLRDSISYEQYF. For the CDR3, the DNA is TGCGCCAGCAGCCTTCGGGACAGTATTTCCTACGAGCAGTACTTC.

V usage is TRBV6-1 and J usage is TRBJ1-2, with D unclear. Trimming took off 1 base at V and 8 bases at J, with 14 bases between the two ends. This CDR3 has 14 amino acids. Germline V gene data show CDR1 as MNHNS and CDR2 as SASEGT. This CDR3 reads CASSEDVRARGYTF. CDR3 DNA: TGTGCCAGCAGTGAAGATGTAAGGGCTAGAGGCTACACCTTC.

V and J are TRBV6-1 and TRBJ2-7; TRBD1 is a possible D gene (5 bases). The CDR3 spans 15 residues. CDR1 and CDR2 (germline): MNHNS, SASEGT. Trimming took 0 bases from V and 3 from J, leaving 12 bases between them. The CDR3 bases are TGTGCCAGCAGTGAAGCGCTGCAGGGCCTCTACGAGCAGTACTTC. Amino acids: CASSEALQGLYEQYF.

V is TRBV5-1 and J is TRBJ2-1, with 9 bases aligning to TRBD1. V shed 4 bases and J 10 bases; nucleotides not matched to a gene: 15. CDR1 is SGHRS and CDR2 is YFSETQ in the germline V gene. The CDR3 contains 16 residues. DNA of the CDR3: TGCGCCAGCAGCCCCAACCCGGGACAGGGCGTGTTCGAGCAGTTCTTC. It specifies CASSPNPGQGVFEQFF. Full variable domain (missing parts from reference TRBV5-1 and TRBJ2-1): KAGVTQTPRYLIKTRGQQVTLSCSPISGHRSVSWYQQTPGQGLQFLFEYFSETQRNKGNFPGRFSGRQFSNSRSEMNVSTLELGDSALYLCASSPNPGQGVFEQFFGPGTRLTVL.

The chain couples TRBV6-1 to TRBJ2-5; possibly TRBD1 or TRBD2 for D (6 bases each). The CDR3 has 14 amino acids. Trimming shortened V by 6 bases and J by 1 base, and 12 bases separated the two germline ends. From germline, CDR1 is MNHNS and CDR2 SASEGT. CDR3 nucleotide sequence: TGTGCCAGCAGAGGGGGACTCACCCAAGAGACCCAGTACTTC. Translation: CASRGGLTQETQYF.

This clone was recorded once. The chain carries TRBV7-6 and TRBJ2-2; D uncertain. Germline V gene lookup returns CDR1 SGHVS and CDR2 FNYEAQ. V lost 4 bases and J lost 7, with 7 bases in between. The CDR3 has 12 residues. As DNA, the CDR3 is TGTGCCAGCAGCTCCAATGTCGGGGAGCTGTTTTTT. Its protein product is CASSSNVGELFF.

The genes are TRBV18 and TRBJ2-5; 12 bases align to TRBD2. CDR1 is KGHSH, CDR2 LQKENI, per germline. The CDR3 length is 17 residues. V was clipped by 3 bases and J by 6 bases; unmatched bases: 11. The CDR3 region is CASSPGTSGPPGQTQYF. The CDR3 DNA reads as TGTGCCAGCTCACCGGGGACTAGCGGGCCACCCGGGCAGACCCAGTACTTC.

The chain couples TRBV6-6 to TRBJ2-5; 7 bases align to TRBD2. This CDR3 region has 13 residues. Germline trimming cut 6 bases from V and 1 base from J; bases unmatched to any gene: 2. The germline V gene has CDR1 MNHNY and CDR2 SVGAGI (reference sequence). DNA for the CDR3: TGTGCCAGCAGCCGACTAGCCCAAGAGACCCAGTACTTC. As protein: CASSRLAQETQYF.

V gene TRBV15 combines with J gene TRBJ2-7, with 9 bases aligning to TRBD2. The length of the CDR3 is 17 residues. The ends lost 2 bases at V and 7 bases at J; junction bases unmatched: 15. Germline assignment: CDR1 LNHNV and CDR2 YYDKDF (reference sequence). The CDR3 loop reads CATSRNLAGGTSGEQYF. CDR3 DNA: TGTGCCACCAGCAGAAACCTGGCGGGGGGGACCTCTGGGGAGCAGTACTTC.

The chain recombines TRBV5-6 with TRBJ2-6; unclear D gene. Between the trimmed V and J ends, which lost 2 bases and 3 bases, there was a span of 12 bases. The CDR3 runs to 16 residues. The V gene's germline CDR1 is SGHDT and CDR2 YYEEEE. CDR3 bases: TGTGCCAGCAGCTTCCTCTCAAGTTTTGGGGCCAACGTCCTGACTTTC. Its translation: CASSFLSSFGANVLTF.

In its sample, this clone was seen once. This rearrangement joins TRBV6-1 to TRBJ2-5, with D tentatively TRBD1 or TRBD2 (5 bases each). Germline CDR1 MNHNS, CDR2 SASEGT. The germline V and J ends were trimmed by 0 bases and 9 bases, with 11 bases remaining between them. The CDR3 covers 13 residues. Written as DNA, the CDR3 is TGTGCCAGCAGTGAAGCGGGGACCCCTGCCCAGTACTTC. Translated: CASSEAGTPAQYF.

The chain links TRBV27 to TRBJ2-7; a weak D match, TRBD2 (6 bases). V shed 9 bases and J shed 0 bases, with 18 bases lying between them. This CDR3 region has 15 residues. Germline values: CDR1 MNHEY, CDR2 SMNVEV (reference sequence). CDR3 sequence (DNA): TGTGCCAGGGAACCGGGGGAGTCAAGCTCCTACGAGCAGTACTTC. Its protein product is CAREPGESSSYEQYF.

The chain links TRBV30 to TRBJ1-2, with D perhaps TRBD1 (5 bases). V lost 2 bases and J lost 3, with 10 bases in between. This CDR3 is 13 amino acids long. Per germline, CDR1 GTSNPN and CDR2 SVGIG (reference sequence). CDR3 DNA: TGTGCCTGGAGTAGGGAGGGGCACTATGGCTACACCTTC. Residues: CAWSREGHYGYTF. The full variable domain, completed using reference TRBV30 and TRBJ1-2, is SQTIHQWPATLVQPVGSPLSLECTVEGTSNPNLYWYRQAAGRGLQLLFYSVGIGQISSEVPQNLSASRPQDRQFILSSKKLLLSDSGFYLCAWSREGHYGYTFGSGTRLTVV.

The rearrangement links TRBV7-9 to TRBJ1-1, with 7 bases lining up with TRBD1. The V gene's germline CDR1 is SEHNR and CDR2 FQNEAQ (reference sequence). CDR3 length: 17 amino acids. Trimming at V came to 2 bases and at J to 0 bases, leaving 9 bases not matched to a gene. The CDR3 spells CASSLTTGIVVNTEAFF. The CDR3 DNA is TGTGCCAGCAGCTTAACGACAGGGATAGTGGTGAACACTGAAGCTTTCTTT.

The chain links TRBV11-2 to TRBJ1-4; D uncertain. This CDR3 is built from 14 residues. The V and J ends lost 5 bases and 6 bases respectively, with 13 bases between them. Germline V gene lookup returns CDR1 SGHAT and CDR2 FQNNGV. The CDR3 sequence is CASSPGLRDEKLFF. The DNA for the CDR3 is TGTGCCAGCAGCCCCGGGCTACGGGATGAAAAACTGTTTTTT. The full variable domain, in which reference TRBV11-2 and TRBJ1-4 provide the parts outside the CDR3, is EAGVAQSPRYKIIEKRQSVAFWCNPISGHATLYWYQQILGQGPKLLIQFQNNGVVDDSQLPKDRFSAERLKGVDSTLKIQPAKLEDSAVYLCASSPGLRDEKLFFGSGTQLSVL.

J is TRBJ2-2 and V is TRBV4-2; TRBD1 aligns across 8 bases. The CDR3 is 15 residues long. After removal of 0 bases from V and 10 bases from J, the junction contained 7 bases not matched to a gene. Germline V CDR1 and CDR2: LGHNA, YNFKEQ. The DNA of the CDR3 is TGTGCCAGCAGCCAAGAGTATCGACAGGGGATGGAGCTGTTTTTT. Translation: CASSQEYRQGMELFF.

This clone was detected once. V gene TRBV6-1 combines with J gene TRBJ1-2; 10 positions match TRBD1. The V segment lost 4 bases and the J segment 4 bases; nucleotides outside the gene matches: 6. CDR3 length: 15 amino acids. CDR1 is MNHNS, CDR2 SASEGT, per germline. The CDR3 is CASSASTGGFYGYTF. DNA for the CDR3: TGTGCCAGCAGTGCCTCGACAGGGGGCTTCTATGGCTACACCTTC.

This clone was observed a handful of times. The chain joins TRBV7-8 to TRBJ1-5; D possibly corresponds to TRBD1 (5 bases). Germline CDR1 SGHVS, CDR2 FQNEAQ. The CDR3 has 14 amino acids. Trimming took off 1 base at V and 7 bases at J, with 11 bases between the two ends. The CDR3 loop reads CASSLGGTVQPQHF. The CDR3 nucleotides are TGTGCCAGCAGCTTAGGGGGGACGGTCCAGCCCCAGCATTTT.

The rearrangement uses TRBV18 and TRBJ1-3, with 7 bases that match TRBD1. The CDR3 contains 14 residues. CDR1 and CDR2 from the germline V gene are KGHSH and LQKENI. The V and J ends lost 3 bases and 4 bases, in that order; junction bases with no gene match: 3. Here the CDR3 reads CASSPGQHGNTIYF. The CDR3 DNA reads as TGTGCCAGCTCACCGGGACAGCACGGAAACACCATATATTTT.